What follows is one T cell receptor (beta chain) and its context. This sample was taken from a study of blood T cell repertoires in COVID-19. Study processing details: Amplifying reference gene primers gave estimates of nucleated cell counts. Profiled with immunoSEQ multiplex PCR; TCRdb holds only in-frame clones, not every one. D and trimming come from the DNA, and the V and J calls and clone size come from that table. The table shows some 220,000 clones, with 65% to 85% occurring only once. The length of the CDR3 is 16 residues. Between the trimmed V and J ends, which lost 2 bases and 8 bases, there was a span of 18 bases. Per germline, CDR1 LGHDT and CDR2 YNNKEL (reference sequence).

Sequencing used peripheral blood. The V and J genes are TRBV3-1 (or the pseudogene TRBV3-2) and TRBJ1-4; possible D gene TRBD1, 5 bases. The sequence came from a woman aged 60-75 years with acute or convalescent COVID-19. CDR3 nucleotides: TGTGCCAGCAGCCAAACAACAGGTCGGGCGGGGGAAAAACTGTTTTTT. This encodes CASSQTTGRAGEKLFF.